These T cell receptor beta chains were read from a single sample in a study of blood T cell repertoires in COVID-19. Profiling relied on immunoSEQ multiplex PCR, and the TCRdb table lists in-frame clones only, not all of them. The table has about 160,000 clones, 82% seen once; the top ten hold 18%. Material for sequencing was PBMCs or T cells enriched from blood (not recorded which). Receptors were obtained from a man aged 60 to 75 who had recovered from COVID-19. The conserved cysteine and the conserved F or W are not part of the CDR3 here. Fields, in order: J gene, V gene, CDR3 protein.

J gene: TRBJ2-3
V gene: TRBV7-2
CDR3 protein: ASNQPGLATSGDTQY

J gene: TRBJ1-2
V gene: TRBV4-1
CDR3 protein: ASSQVRQGLVYGYT

J gene: TRBJ1-2
V gene: TRBV6-1
CDR3 protein: ASSEALIWAGTGTSYGYT

J gene: TRBJ2-7
V gene: TRBV19
CDR3 protein: ASQRVGDRGKYEQY

J gene: TRBJ1-1
V gene: TRBV28
CDR3 protein: ASSFRGGNTEAF

J gene: TRBJ1-1
V gene: TRBV19
CDR3 protein: ASTRDSLNTEAF

J gene: TRBJ2-7
V gene: TRBV7-2
CDR3 protein: ASSSPTSGRAYEQY

J gene: TRBJ2-5
V gene: TRBV18
CDR3 protein: ASSEATGSETQY

J gene: TRBJ2-2
V gene: TRBV18
CDR3 protein: ASSRDSFSTGELF

J gene: TRBJ2-7
V gene: TRBV15
CDR3 protein: ATSRGSYEQY

J gene: TRBJ2-3
V gene: TRBV27
CDR3 protein: ASSSTTTDTQY

J gene: TRBJ1-3
V gene: TRBV5-1
CDR3 protein: ASSLTDAGNTIY

J gene: TRBJ2-2
V gene: TRBV5-1
CDR3 protein: ASSLAGTGANTGELF

J gene: TRBJ1-4
V gene: TRBV5-1
CDR3 protein: ASSLERGGVGTNEKLF

J gene: TRBJ1-4
V gene: TRBV5-1
CDR3 protein: ASRQGTTNEKLF

J gene: TRBJ2-5
V gene: TRBV19
CDR3 protein: ASSIGSGSQQETQY

J gene: TRBJ2-3
V gene: TRBV11-3
CDR3 protein: ASSLGSLAGVADTQY

J gene: TRBJ1-2
V gene: TRBV19
CDR3 protein: ASSIPTSTGNYGYT

J gene: TRBJ1-1
V gene: TRBV28
CDR3 protein: ASREGVNTEAF

J gene: TRBJ2-2
V gene: TRBV11-3
CDR3 protein: ASSLILRDKTGRLF

J gene: TRBJ2-7
V gene: TRBV24-1
CDR3 protein: ATSDSGNSYEQY

J gene: TRBJ2-5
V gene: TRBV4-1
CDR3 protein: ASSQSPGVRETQY

J gene: TRBJ2-7
V gene: TRBV21-1
CDR3 protein: ALPYPGQDSSYEQY

J gene: TRBJ1-5
V gene: TRBV18
CDR3 protein: ASTGLSNQPQH

J gene: TRBJ2-7
V gene: TRBV7-9
CDR3 protein: ASGTGNYEQY

J gene: TRBJ2-2
V gene: TRBV5-1
CDR3 protein: ASSSPTGNPGELF

J gene: TRBJ2-2
V gene: TRBV27
CDR3 protein: ASSLFPGAVGELF

J gene: TRBJ2-2
V gene: TRBV19
CDR3 protein: ASSIDPWNTGELF